This TCR beta chain was documented in a study of cytomegalovirus exposure and HLA in healthy donors. Study-wide background: The approximately 110 validation repertoires used the same platform as the 550 to 750 first-cohort repertoires, a later analysis reported.

TCRdb keeps only in-frame clones here, not all; method: immunoSEQ multiplex PCR. The sample comprises about 310,000 clones, roughly 90% of which are singletons, and over 0.9% rests with the top ten. The CDR3 extends over 13 amino acids. Germline assignment: CDR1 WSHSY and CDR2 SAAADI. Trimming removed 2 bases from V and 2 bases from J, with 7 bases in between. This chain uses TRBV10-2 with TRBJ2-7; D gene ambiguous. The sample consisted of PBMCs. The receptor was isolated from a man aged 25 to 40 in good health and CMV-seronegative. The CDR3 is CASSEGSPYEQYF. The CDR3 coding sequence is TGCGCCAGCAGTGAGGGCAGTCCCTACGAGCAGTACTTC.